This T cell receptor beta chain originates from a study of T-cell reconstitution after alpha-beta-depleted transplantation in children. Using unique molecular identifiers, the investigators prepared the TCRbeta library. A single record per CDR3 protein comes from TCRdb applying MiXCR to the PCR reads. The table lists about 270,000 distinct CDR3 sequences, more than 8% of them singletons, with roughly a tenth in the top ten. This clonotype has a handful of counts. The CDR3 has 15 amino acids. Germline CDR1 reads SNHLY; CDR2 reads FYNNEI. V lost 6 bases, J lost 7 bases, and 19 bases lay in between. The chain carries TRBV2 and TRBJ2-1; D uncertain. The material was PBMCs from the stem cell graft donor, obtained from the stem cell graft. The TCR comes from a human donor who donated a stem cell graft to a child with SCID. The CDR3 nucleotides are TGTGCCAGCAGGGGAAGACTTCAGCTATCGAATGAGCAGTTCTTC. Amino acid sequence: CASRGRLQLSNEQFF. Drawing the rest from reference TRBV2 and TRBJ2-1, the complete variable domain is EPEVTQTPSHQVTQMGQEVILRCVPISNHLYFYWYRQILGQKVEFLVSFYNNEISEKSEIFDDQFSVERPDGSNFTLKIRSTKLEDSAMYFCASRGRLQLSNEQFFGPGTRLTVL.